These T cell receptor beta chains were read from a single sample in a study of Ad26.COV2.S vaccination and SARS-CoV-2 variants. TCRdb keeps only in-frame clones here, not all; method: immunoSEQ multiplex PCR. Of fewer than 800,000 clones listed, roughly nine tenths are singletons. This material consisted of peripheral blood, taken in a trial of Ad26.COV2.S vaccine versus placebo. These receptors originate from a person between 18 and 59 years old who received the Ad26.COV2.S COVID-19 vaccine or a placebo. Each CDR3 is given with its conserved first and last residue. The order of the fields is V gene, D gene, clone size, J gene, CDR3 length, CDR3 protein, CDR3 DNA. D genes are given only for firm matches. Size is stated for part of the rows, as once, few or many counts, or as a class when the clone is expanded.

v_call: TRBV19; d_call: NA; clone_size: NA; j_call: TRBJ2-6; cdr3_length: 16; cdr3_aa: CASSRGKFSGANVLTF; cdr3_nt: TGTGCCAGTAGCCGCGGTAAATTTTCCGGGGCCAACGTCCTGACTTTC
v_call: TRBV6-5; d_call: TRBD1; clone_size: NA; j_call: TRBJ2-5; cdr3_length: 13; cdr3_aa: CASSRQGWGTQYF; cdr3_nt: TGTGCCAGCAGTCGACAGGGCTGGGGGACCCAGTACTTC
v_call: TRBV30; d_call: NA; clone_size: NA; j_call: TRBJ1-1; cdr3_length: 11; cdr3_aa: CAWSVAVQAFF; cdr3_nt: TGTGCCTGGAGTGTGGCGGTTCAGGCTTTCTTT
v_call: TRBV11-2; d_call: NA; clone_size: NA; j_call: TRBJ1-1; cdr3_length: 14; cdr3_aa: CASSYGTTGTEAFF; cdr3_nt: TGTGCCAGCAGCTATGGCACGACAGGCACTGAAGCTTTCTTT
v_call: TRBV6-2/TRBV6-3; d_call: TRBD2; clone_size: NA; j_call: TRBJ2-1; cdr3_length: 18; cdr3_aa: CASSYSTRGDFTYNEQFF; cdr3_nt: TGTGCCAGCAGTTACTCGACGCGGGGGGATTTCACCTACAATGAGCAGTTCTTC
v_call: TRBV6-5; d_call: NA; clone_size: NA; j_call: TRBJ1-2; cdr3_length: 15; cdr3_aa: CASSGGSRGGYGYTF; cdr3_nt: TGTGCCAGCAGCGGCGGTAGCAGGGGTGGTTATGGCTACACCTTC
v_call: TRBV6-2/TRBV6-3; d_call: NA; clone_size: NA; j_call: TRBJ1-5; cdr3_length: 14; cdr3_aa: CASSPLDMGQPQHF; cdr3_nt: TGTGCCAGCAGCCCCCTGGACATGGGTCAGCCCCAGCATTTT
v_call: TRBV3-1/TRBV3-2; d_call: NA; clone_size: NA; j_call: TRBJ2-1; cdr3_length: 12; cdr3_aa: CASSHSGGEQFF; cdr3_nt: TGTGCCAGCAGCCATTCCGGCGGTGAGCAGTTCTTC
v_call: TRBV15; d_call: NA; clone_size: NA; j_call: TRBJ2-2; cdr3_length: 17; cdr3_aa: CATSRWGAGAYTGELFF; cdr3_nt: TGTGCCACCAGCAGGTGGGGCGCGGGGGCCTACACCGGGGAGCTGTTTTTT
v_call: TRBV19; d_call: TRBD1; clone_size: NA; j_call: TRBJ1-2; cdr3_length: 13; cdr3_aa: CASGGQEDYGYTF; cdr3_nt: TGTGCCAGCGGTGGACAGGAAGACTATGGCTACACCTTC
v_call: TRBV2; d_call: TRBD1; clone_size: few; j_call: TRBJ1-6; cdr3_length: 15; cdr3_aa: CASSLSTGTNSPLHF; cdr3_nt: TGTGCCAGCAGCCTCTCGACAGGGACTAATTCACCCCTCCACTTT
v_call: TRBV5-4; d_call: TRBD2; clone_size: NA; j_call: TRBJ2-3; cdr3_length: 17; cdr3_aa: CASSSRTSGPITDTQYF; cdr3_nt: TGTGCCAGCAGCTCTAGGACTAGCGGCCCTATCACAGATACGCAGTATTTT
v_call: TRBV2; d_call: TRBD2; clone_size: NA; j_call: TRBJ2-2; cdr3_length: 13; cdr3_aa: CASSPGGTGELFF; cdr3_nt: TGTGCCAGCAGCCCGGGGGGGACCGGGGAGCTGTTTTTT
v_call: TRBV6-5; d_call: TRBD1; clone_size: once; j_call: TRBJ1-2; cdr3_length: 13; cdr3_aa: CASRDRSHYGYTF; cdr3_nt: TGTGCCAGCAGGGACAGGTCCCACTATGGCTACACCTTC
v_call: TRBV7-9; d_call: NA; clone_size: NA; j_call: TRBJ1-3; cdr3_length: 15; cdr3_aa: CASSQGHLSGNTIYF; cdr3_nt: TGTGCCAGCAGCCAGGGACATCTCTCTGGAAACACCATATATTTT
v_call: TRBV19; d_call: TRBD2; clone_size: once; j_call: TRBJ2-1; cdr3_length: 10; cdr3_aa: CASESGRVFF; cdr3_nt: TGTGCCAGTGAGAGCGGGAGAGTGTTCTTC
v_call: TRBV29-1; d_call: TRBD1; clone_size: NA; j_call: TRBJ2-1; cdr3_length: 11; cdr3_aa: CSEGQGGQQFF; cdr3_nt: TGCAGCGAAGGACAGGGGGGGCAGCAGTTCTTC
v_call: TRBV7-6; d_call: NA; clone_size: once; j_call: TRBJ2-3; cdr3_length: 16; cdr3_aa: CASSLEGGLGADTQYF; cdr3_nt: TGTGCCAGCAGCTTAGAAGGAGGGCTAGGAGCAGATACGCAGTATTTT
v_call: TRBV5-6; d_call: NA; clone_size: NA; j_call: TRBJ2-3; cdr3_length: 15; cdr3_aa: CASSLGGRLTDTQYF; cdr3_nt: TGTGCCAGCAGCTTGGGGGGGAGACTCACAGATACGCAGTATTTT
v_call: TRBV3-1/TRBV3-2; d_call: TRBD1; clone_size: once; j_call: TRBJ2-1; cdr3_length: 17; cdr3_aa: CASSQAPGQGNPNEQFF; cdr3_nt: TGTGCCAGCAGCCAAGCCCCCGGACAGGGGAATCCTAATGAGCAGTTCTTC
v_call: TRBV5-1; d_call: NA; clone_size: NA; j_call: TRBJ2-1; cdr3_length: 16; cdr3_aa: CASSLLVAIKTSEQFF; cdr3_nt: TGCGCCAGCAGCTTGTTAGTAGCGATAAAGACTAGTGAGCAGTTCTTC
v_call: TRBV10-3; d_call: TRBD1; clone_size: NA; j_call: TRBJ2-7; cdr3_length: 13; cdr3_aa: CAIRRTGAYEQYF; cdr3_nt: TGTGCCATCAGACGGACAGGCGCCTACGAGCAGTACTTC
v_call: TRBV29-1; d_call: TRBD1; clone_size: NA; j_call: TRBJ1-6; cdr3_length: 13; cdr3_aa: CSVRDRFNSPLHF; cdr3_nt: TGCAGCGTGCGGGACAGGTTTAATTCACCCCTCCACTTT
v_call: TRBV19; d_call: TRBD1; clone_size: few; j_call: TRBJ2-7; cdr3_length: 14; cdr3_aa: CASSSTGISYEQYF; cdr3_nt: TGTGCCAGTAGTTCGACAGGGATCTCCTACGAGCAGTACTTC
v_call: TRBV7-2; d_call: TRBD1; clone_size: NA; j_call: TRBJ1-1; cdr3_length: 15; cdr3_aa: CASSLGTGVGTEAFF; cdr3_nt: TGTGCCAGCAGCTTAGGGACAGGGGTTGGCACTGAAGCTTTCTTT
v_call: TRBV3-1/TRBV3-2; d_call: NA; clone_size: NA; j_call: TRBJ2-5; cdr3_length: 13; cdr3_aa: CASSRLGEETQYF; cdr3_nt: TGTGCCAGCAGCCGACTGGGTGAAGAGACCCAGTACTTC
v_call: TRBV20-1; d_call: NA; clone_size: NA; j_call: TRBJ1-6; cdr3_length: 11; cdr3_aa: CSAGENSPLHF; cdr3_nt: TGCAGTGCAGGGGAAAATTCACCCCTCCACTTT
v_call: TRBV14; d_call: TRBD2; clone_size: NA; j_call: TRBJ2-3; cdr3_length: 17; cdr3_aa: CASSQGTTSGRTDTQYF; cdr3_nt: TGTGCCAGCAGCCAAGGGACGACTAGCGGACGCACAGATACGCAGTATTTT
v_call: TRBV10-2; d_call: NA; clone_size: many; j_call: TRBJ2-1; cdr3_length: 15; cdr3_aa: CASRVGAGAYNEQFF; cdr3_nt: TGCGCCAGCAGGGTGGGGGCTGGCGCCTACAATGAGCAGTTCTTC
v_call: TRBV7-3; d_call: TRBD1; clone_size: once; j_call: TRBJ2-2; cdr3_length: 19; cdr3_aa: CASSLNPPLQGSNTGELFF; cdr3_nt: TGTGCCAGCAGCTTAAACCCCCCACTACAGGGGTCCAACACCGGGGAGCTGTTTTTT